The 3 T cell receptor beta chains given below trace back to one sample, sequenced in a study of T cell repertoires in cytomegalovirus infection (dated by TCRdb to between 2017 and 2020). In the paper's terms, the treatment or condition label means: in vitro stimulation with specific CMV peptide epitopes to enrich CMV-specific T cells. Instrument used: Illumina HiSeq 1500. TCRdb reworked the public reads: Q25 trimming with fastp, MiXCR clone assembly, productive beta chains retained. Records with the same CDR3 protein are collapsed into one entry carrying the most frequent genes and DNA. Counted in this sample were some 900,000 distinct CDR3 sequences; over 25% of them appeared once. Roughly an eighth of the sample is taken by the ten largest. Their antigens are not known. The source material was cultured CD8+ T cells from PBMCs, sampled from culture after CMV antigen stimulation. The receptors shown here come from a human donor in good health (CMV status not recorded). Some clones in this sample may be carry-over from other donors' samples.

This clonotype occurred a few times. The chain employs TRBV7-9 and TRBJ1-1; TRBD1 agrees at 10 bases. V lost 6 bases to trimming and J lost 2 bases; unmatched junction nucleotides: 21. Germline V gene data show CDR1 as SEHNR and CDR2 as FQNEAQ (reference sequence). This CDR3 has 20 amino acids. CDR3 sequence reads: CASSPLSLRQGAALNTEAFF. The CDR3 DNA follows: TGTGCCAGCAGTCCCTTATCGCTGCGACAGGGGGCGGCCTTAAACACTGAAGCTTTCTTT.

This clonotype has only a few counts. The gene calls are TRBV6-2 or TRBV6-3 and TRBJ1-2, with D tentatively TRBD1 (5 bases). The V gene's germline CDR1 is MNHEY and CDR2 SVGEGT. V was cut by 5 bases and J by 6 bases, with 16 bases left in between. The CDR3 extends over 14 amino acids. The chain's CDR3 is CASSAPGTGDGYTF. Written as DNA, the CDR3 is TGTGCCAGCAGTGCGCCGGGGACCGGAGATGGCTACACCTTC.

This chain links TRBV6-5 with TRBJ1-4; possible D gene TRBD1, 5 bases. CDR1 and CDR2 (germline): MNHEY, SVGAGI. The CDR3 consists of 13 residues. V was pared by 4 bases and J by 8 bases, with 11 bases between. The CDR3 DNA reads as TGTGCCAGCAGTTTGCAGGGTAGCGAAAAACTGTTTTTT. Translation: CASSLQGSEKLFF.